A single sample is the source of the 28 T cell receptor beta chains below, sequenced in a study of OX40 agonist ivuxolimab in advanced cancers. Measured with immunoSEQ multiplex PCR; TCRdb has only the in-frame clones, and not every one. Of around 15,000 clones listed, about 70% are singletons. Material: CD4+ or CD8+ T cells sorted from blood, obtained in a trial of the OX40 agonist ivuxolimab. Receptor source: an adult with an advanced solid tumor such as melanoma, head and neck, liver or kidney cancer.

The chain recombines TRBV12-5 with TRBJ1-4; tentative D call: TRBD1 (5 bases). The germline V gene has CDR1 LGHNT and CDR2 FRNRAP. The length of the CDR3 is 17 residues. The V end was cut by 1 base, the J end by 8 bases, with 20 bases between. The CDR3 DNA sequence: TGTGCTAGTGGTTTGGAACCGACGGAGGGGCTTGGAGAAAAACTGTTTTTT. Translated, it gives CASGLEPTEGLGEKLFF.

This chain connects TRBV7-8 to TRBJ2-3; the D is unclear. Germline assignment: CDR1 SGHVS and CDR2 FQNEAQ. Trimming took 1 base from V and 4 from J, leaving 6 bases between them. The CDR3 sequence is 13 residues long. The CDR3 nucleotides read TGTGCCAGCAGCTTAGGGGGTCCAGATACGCAGTATTTT. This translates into CASSLGGPDTQYF.

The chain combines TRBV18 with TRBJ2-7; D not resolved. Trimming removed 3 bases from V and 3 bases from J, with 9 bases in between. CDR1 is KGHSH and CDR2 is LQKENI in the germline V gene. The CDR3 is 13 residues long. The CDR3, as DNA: TGTGCCAGCTCACCTTACGCAGGCTACGAGCAGTACTTC. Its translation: CASSPYAGYEQYF.

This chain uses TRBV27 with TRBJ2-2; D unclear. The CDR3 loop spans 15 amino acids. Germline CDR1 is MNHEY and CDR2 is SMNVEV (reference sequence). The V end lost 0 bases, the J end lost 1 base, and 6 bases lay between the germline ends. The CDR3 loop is CASSLSYGNTGELFF. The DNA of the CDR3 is TGTGCCAGCAGTTTATCGTACGGGAACACCGGGGAGCTGTTTTTT.

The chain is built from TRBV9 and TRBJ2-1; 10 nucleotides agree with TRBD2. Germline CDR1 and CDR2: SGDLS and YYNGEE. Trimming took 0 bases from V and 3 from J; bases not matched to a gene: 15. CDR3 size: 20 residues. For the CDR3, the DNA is TGTGCCAGCAGCGTAGCGGTGGCTAGCGGGAGTACACGGGTCTACAATGAGCAGTTCTTC. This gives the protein CASSVAVASGSTRVYNEQFF.

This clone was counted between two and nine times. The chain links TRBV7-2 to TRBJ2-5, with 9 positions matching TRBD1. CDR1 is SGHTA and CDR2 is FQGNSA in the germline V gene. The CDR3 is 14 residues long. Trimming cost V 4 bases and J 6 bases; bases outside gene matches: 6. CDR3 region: CASSSTGGGKTQYF. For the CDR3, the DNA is TGTGCCAGCAGCTCTACAGGGGGCGGGAAGACCCAGTACTTC. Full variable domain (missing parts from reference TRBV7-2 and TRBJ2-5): GAGVSQSPSNKVTEKGKDVELRCDPISGHTALYWYRQSLGQGLEFLIYFQGNSAPDKSGLPSDRFSAERTGGSVSTLTIQRTQQEDSAVYLCASSSTGGGKTQYFGPGTRLLVL.

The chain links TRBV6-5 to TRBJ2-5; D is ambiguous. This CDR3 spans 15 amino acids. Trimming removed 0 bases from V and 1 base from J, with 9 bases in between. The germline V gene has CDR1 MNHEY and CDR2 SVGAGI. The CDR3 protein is CASSYSGQIQETQYF. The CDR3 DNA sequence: TGTGCCAGCAGTTACTCGGGCCAGATCCAAGAGACCCAGTACTTC.

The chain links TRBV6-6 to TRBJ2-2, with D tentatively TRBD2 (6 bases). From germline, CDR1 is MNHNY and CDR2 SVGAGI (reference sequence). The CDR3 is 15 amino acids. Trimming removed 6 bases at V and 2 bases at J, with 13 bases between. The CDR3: CASSLTGGNTGELFF. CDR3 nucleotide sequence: TGTGCCAGCAGCCTCACCGGGGGAAACACCGGGGAGCTGTTTTTT.

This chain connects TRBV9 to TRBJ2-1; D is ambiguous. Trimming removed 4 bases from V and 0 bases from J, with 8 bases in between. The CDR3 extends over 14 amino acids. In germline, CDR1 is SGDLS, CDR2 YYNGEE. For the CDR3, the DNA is TGTGCCAGCAGCCCCCGTGGCTCCTACAATGAGCAGTTCTTC. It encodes CASSPRGSYNEQFF.

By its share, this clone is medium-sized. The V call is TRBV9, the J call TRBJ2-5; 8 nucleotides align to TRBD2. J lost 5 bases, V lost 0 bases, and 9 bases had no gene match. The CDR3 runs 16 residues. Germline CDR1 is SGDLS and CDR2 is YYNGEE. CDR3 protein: CASSVEGGGFMETQYF. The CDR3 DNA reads TGTGCCAGCAGCGTAGAGGGCGGGGGGTTCATGGAGACCCAGTACTTC.

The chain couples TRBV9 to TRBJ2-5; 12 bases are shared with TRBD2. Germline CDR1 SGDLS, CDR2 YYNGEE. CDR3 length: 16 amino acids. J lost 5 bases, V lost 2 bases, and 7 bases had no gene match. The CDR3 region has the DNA TGTGCCAGCAGCGTTACCGGACTAGCGGGGTACGAGACCCAGTACTTC. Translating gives CASSVTGLAGYETQYF.

The CDR3 protein is CASSYGGQGIEAFF. In DNA, the CDR3 is TGTGCCAGCAGTTACGGGGGACAGGGGATTGAAGCTTTCTTT. This chain links TRBV6-5 with TRBJ1-1; 10 positions agree with TRBD1. The junction had 4 bases not matched to a gene; V was cut back by 2 bases and J by 7 bases. This CDR3 contains 14 residues. Germline V CDR1 and CDR2: MNHEY, SVGAGI.

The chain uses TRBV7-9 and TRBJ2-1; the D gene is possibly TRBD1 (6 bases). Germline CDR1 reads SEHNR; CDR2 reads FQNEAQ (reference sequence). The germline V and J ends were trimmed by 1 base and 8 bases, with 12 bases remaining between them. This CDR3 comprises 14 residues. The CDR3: CASSLVFRGHEQFF. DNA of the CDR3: TGTGCCAGCAGCTTAGTCTTCAGGGGCCATGAGCAGTTCTTC. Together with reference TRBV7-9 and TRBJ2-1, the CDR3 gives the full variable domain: DTGVSQNPRHKITKRGQNVTFRCDPISEHNRLYWYRQTLGQGPEFLTYFQNEAQLEKSRLLSDRFSAERPKGSFSTLEIQRTEQGDSAMYLCASSLVFRGHEQFFGPGTRLTVL.

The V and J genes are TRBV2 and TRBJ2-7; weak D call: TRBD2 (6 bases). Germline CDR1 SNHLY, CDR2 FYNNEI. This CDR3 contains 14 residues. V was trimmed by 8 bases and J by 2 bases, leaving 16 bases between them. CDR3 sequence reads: CASEGGALTYEQYF. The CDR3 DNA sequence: TGTGCCAGCGAGGGCGGGGCATTGACCTACGAGCAGTACTTC.

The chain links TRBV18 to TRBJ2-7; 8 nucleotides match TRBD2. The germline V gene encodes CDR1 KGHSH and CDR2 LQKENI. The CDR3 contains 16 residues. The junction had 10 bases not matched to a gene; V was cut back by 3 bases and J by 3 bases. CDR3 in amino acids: CASSPGVGGVGYEQYF. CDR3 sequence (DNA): TGTGCCAGCTCACCCGGAGTCGGGGGGGTAGGCTACGAGCAGTACTTC.

This chain's CDR3 is CASSLRLAGGREADTQYF. Written as DNA, the CDR3 is TGCGCCAGCAGCTTAAGACTAGCGGGGGGCCGGGAAGCAGATACGCAGTATTTT. V is TRBV5-1 and J is TRBJ2-3; 13 bases match TRBD2. The CDR3 consists of 18 residues. The ends lost 2 bases at V and 4 bases at J; junction bases unmatched: 10. CDR1 is SGHRS and CDR2 is YFSETQ in the germline V gene.

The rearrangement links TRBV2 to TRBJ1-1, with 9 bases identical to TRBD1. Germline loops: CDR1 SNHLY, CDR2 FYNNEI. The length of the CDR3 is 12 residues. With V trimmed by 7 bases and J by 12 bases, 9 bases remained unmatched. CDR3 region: CASKGTGSQTFF. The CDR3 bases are TGTGCCAGCAAAGGGACAGGGTCGCAAACTTTCTTT.

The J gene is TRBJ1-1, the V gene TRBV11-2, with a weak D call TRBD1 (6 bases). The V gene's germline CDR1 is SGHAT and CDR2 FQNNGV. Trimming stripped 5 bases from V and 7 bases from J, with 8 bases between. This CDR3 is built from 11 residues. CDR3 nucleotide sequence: TGTGCCAGCAGCCCAGGGGTTGAAGCTTTCTTT. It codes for CASSPGVEAFF. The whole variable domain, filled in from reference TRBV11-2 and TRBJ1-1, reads EAGVAQSPRYKIIEKRQSVAFWCNPISGHATLYWYQQILGQGPKLLIQFQNNGVVDDSQLPKDRFSAERLKGVDSTLKIQPAKLEDSAVYLCASSPGVEAFFGQGTRLTVV.

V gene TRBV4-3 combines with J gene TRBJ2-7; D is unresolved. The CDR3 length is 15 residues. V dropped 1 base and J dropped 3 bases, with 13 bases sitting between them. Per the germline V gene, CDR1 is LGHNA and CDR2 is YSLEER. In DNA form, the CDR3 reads TGCGCCAGCAGCCAAGTGGAAGGGAAAGGCTACGAGCAGTACTTC. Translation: CASSQVEGKGYEQYF.

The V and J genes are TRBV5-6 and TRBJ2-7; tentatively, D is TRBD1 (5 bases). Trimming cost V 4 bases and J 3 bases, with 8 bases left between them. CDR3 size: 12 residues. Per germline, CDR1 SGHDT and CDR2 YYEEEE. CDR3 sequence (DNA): TGTGCCAGCAGCACAGACAGCTACGAGCAGTACTTC. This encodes CASSTDSYEQYF.

CDR3 sequence reads: CASSQGGGTDTQYF. The CDR3 region has the DNA TGCGCCAGCAGCCAAGGCGGGGGCACAGATACGCAGTATTTT. This chain links TRBV4-1 with TRBJ2-3; tentative D call: TRBD2 (6 bases). This CDR3 comprises 14 residues. Germline V gene sequence: CDR1 MGHRA, CDR2 YSYEKL. Trimming took off 1 base at V and 1 base at J, with 6 bases between the two ends.

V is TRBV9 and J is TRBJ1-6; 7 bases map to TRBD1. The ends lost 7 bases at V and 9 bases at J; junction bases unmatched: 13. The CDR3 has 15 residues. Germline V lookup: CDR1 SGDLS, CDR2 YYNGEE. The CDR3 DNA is TGTGCCAGCCGTGGTTCAGGGGGGGCGAGTTCACCCCTCCACTTT. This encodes CASRGSGGASSPLHF.

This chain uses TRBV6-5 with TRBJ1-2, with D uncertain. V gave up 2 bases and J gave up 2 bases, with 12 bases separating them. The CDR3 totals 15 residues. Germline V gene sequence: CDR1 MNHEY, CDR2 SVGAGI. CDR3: CASSYGGRRNYGYTF. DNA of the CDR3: TGTGCCAGCAGTTACGGCGGCAGGAGGAACTATGGCTACACCTTC.

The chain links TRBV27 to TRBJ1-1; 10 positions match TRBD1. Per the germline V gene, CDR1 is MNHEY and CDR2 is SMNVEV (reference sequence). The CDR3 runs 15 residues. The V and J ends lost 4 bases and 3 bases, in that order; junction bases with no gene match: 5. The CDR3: CASSSPGQGDTEAFF. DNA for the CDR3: TGTGCCAGCAGTTCACCAGGACAGGGGGACACTGAAGCTTTCTTT.

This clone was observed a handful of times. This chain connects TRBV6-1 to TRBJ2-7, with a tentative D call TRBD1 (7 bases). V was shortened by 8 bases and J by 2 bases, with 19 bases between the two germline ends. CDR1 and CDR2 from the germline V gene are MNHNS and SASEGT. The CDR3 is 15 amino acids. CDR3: CASDSGDRAAYEQYF. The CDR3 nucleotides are TGTGCCAGCGATTCGGGGGACAGAGCCGCCTACGAGCAGTACTTC.

CDR3 coding DNA: TGTGCCAGCAGTTACTCTTCGGGGGGCGGCACAGATACGCAGTATTTT. Protein product: CASSYSSGGGTDTQYF. The chain recombines TRBV6-5 with TRBJ2-3, with D possibly TRBD2 on 7 matching bases. The CDR3 is made up of 16 amino acids. Germline V lookup: CDR1 MNHEY, CDR2 SVGAGI. Trimming left V 0 bases short and J 1 base short, with 11 bases between.

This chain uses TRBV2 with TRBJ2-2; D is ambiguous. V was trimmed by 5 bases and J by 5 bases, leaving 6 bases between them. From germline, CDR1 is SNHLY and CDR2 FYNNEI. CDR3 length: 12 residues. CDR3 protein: CASSTDTGELFF. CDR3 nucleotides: TGTGCCAGCAGTACAGATACCGGGGAGCTGTTTTTT.

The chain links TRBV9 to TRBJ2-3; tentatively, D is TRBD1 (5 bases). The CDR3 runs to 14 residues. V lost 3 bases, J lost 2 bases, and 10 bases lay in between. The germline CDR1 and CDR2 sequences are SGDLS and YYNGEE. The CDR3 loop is CASSAQGSTDTQYF. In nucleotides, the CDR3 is TGTGCCAGCAGCGCTCAGGGATCCACAGATACGCAGTATTTT.